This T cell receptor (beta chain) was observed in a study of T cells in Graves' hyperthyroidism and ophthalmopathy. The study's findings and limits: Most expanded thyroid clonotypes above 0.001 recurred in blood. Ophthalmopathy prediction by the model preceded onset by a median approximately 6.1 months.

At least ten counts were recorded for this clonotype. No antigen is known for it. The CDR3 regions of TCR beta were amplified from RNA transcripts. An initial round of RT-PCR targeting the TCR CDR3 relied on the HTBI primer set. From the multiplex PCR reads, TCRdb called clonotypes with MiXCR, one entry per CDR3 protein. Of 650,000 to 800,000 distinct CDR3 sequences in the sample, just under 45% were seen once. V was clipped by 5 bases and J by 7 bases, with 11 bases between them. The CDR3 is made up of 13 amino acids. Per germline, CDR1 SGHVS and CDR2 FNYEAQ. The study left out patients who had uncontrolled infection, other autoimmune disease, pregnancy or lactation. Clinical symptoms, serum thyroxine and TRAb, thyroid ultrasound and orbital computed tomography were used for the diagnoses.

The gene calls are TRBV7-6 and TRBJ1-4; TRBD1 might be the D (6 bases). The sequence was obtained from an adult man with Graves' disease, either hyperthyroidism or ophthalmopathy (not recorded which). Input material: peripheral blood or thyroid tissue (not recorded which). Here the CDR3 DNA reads TGTGCCAGCAGCACCCGACAGGCTGAAAAACTGTTTTTT. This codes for CASSTRQAEKLFF.